The next 21 T cell receptor beta chains were all read from a single sample in a study of cytotoxic CD8 clonotypes in ibrutinib-treated CLL. TCRdb's copy holds only in-frame clones and misses some; the assay was immunoSEQ multiplex PCR. The sample records some 140,000 clones, roughly 83% being singletons. The material sequenced was PBMCs, taken after 12 months of ibrutinib treatment. Every receptor here comes from a human donor with chronic lymphocytic leukemia.

The chain carries TRBV6-1 and TRBJ2-7, with a weak D call TRBD2 (5 bases). CDR1 is MNHNS and CDR2 is SASEGT in the germline V gene. Trimming removed 4 bases from V and 3 bases from J, with 16 bases in between. This CDR3 has 15 residues. CDR3 residues: CASSVDYSGFYEQYF. CDR3 bases: TGTGCCAGCAGTGTTGACTATTCGGGATTCTACGAGCAGTACTTC.

This chain joins TRBV11-2 and TRBJ2-5; 12 bases map to TRBD2. V lost 5 bases to trimming and J lost 4 bases; unmatched junction nucleotides: 11. Germline CDR1 SGHAT, CDR2 FQNNGV. This CDR3 region has 17 residues. The CDR3 is CASSTRTSGIELETQYF. For the CDR3, the DNA is TGTGCCAGCAGCACCAGGACTAGCGGGATTGAATTAGAGACCCAGTACTTC.

The V and J genes are TRBV10-3 and TRBJ2-3; D call uncertain. The germline gives CDR1 ENHRY, CDR2 SYGVKD. The CDR3 runs to 14 residues. The V end was cut by 4 bases, the J end by 2 bases, with 10 bases between. The CDR3 region has the DNA TGTGCCATCAGTGGTTCACCCGACACAGATACGCAGTATTTT. It yields the protein CAISGSPDTDTQYF.

The chain combines TRBV5-6 with TRBJ2-1, with 13 bases aligning to TRBD2. Germline V gene sequence: CDR1 SGHDT, CDR2 YYEEEE. V shed 3 bases, J shed 2 bases, and the junction held 8 bases outside the gene matches. The CDR3 extends over 18 amino acids. CDR3 amino acids: CASSSPRLAGGTYNEQFF. DNA for the CDR3: TGTGCCAGCAGCTCCCCCCGACTAGCGGGAGGTACCTACAATGAGCAGTTCTTC.

The V call is TRBV7-9, the J call TRBJ2-3, with TRBD1 identical over 7 bases. Germline-derived CDR1 and CDR2 are SEHNR and FQNEAQ (reference sequence). J gave up 5 bases and V 4 bases, and 9 bases lay outside the gene matches. The length of the CDR3 is 15 residues. For the CDR3, the DNA is TGTGCCAGCAGCTCGAGGGGGCGCGTTCGAGATACGCAGTATTTT. Residues: CASSSRGRVRDTQYF.

The chain links TRBV19 to TRBJ2-1; the D gene is possibly TRBD2 (6 bases). The length of the CDR3 is 17 residues. Deletions cut 0 bases from V and 6 bases from J, with 18 bases between. Germline V gives CDR1 LNHDA, CDR2 SQIVND (reference sequence). CDR3 region: CASSIDLTRSVFNEQFF. The CDR3 DNA sequence: TGTGCCAGTAGTATAGACCTGACTAGAAGCGTCTTCAATGAGCAGTTCTTC.

This rearrangement joins TRBV11-2 to TRBJ2-1, with D possibly being TRBD1 (5 bases). The CDR3 totals 12 residues. The germline V and J ends were trimmed by 1 base and 9 bases, with 7 bases remaining between them. Germline values: CDR1 SGHAT, CDR2 FQNNGV. CDR3 sequence (DNA): TGTGCCAGCAGCTTAGGTCAGGGTGAGCAGTTCTTC. As protein: CASSLGQGEQFF.

The rearrangement links TRBV13 to TRBJ1-1, with a weak D call TRBD1 (6 bases). CDR1 and CDR2 from the germline V gene are PRHDT and FYEKMQ (reference sequence). This CDR3 comprises 12 residues. V was trimmed by 5 bases and J by 3 bases, leaving 7 bases between them. The CDR3 protein is CASSPGDTEAFF. The CDR3 region has the DNA TGTGCCAGCAGCCCAGGGGACACTGAAGCTTTCTTT.

The rearrangement uses TRBV28 and TRBJ2-2; TRBD2 aligns across 12 bases. There are 16 residues in the CDR3. Germline V gives CDR1 MDHEN, CDR2 SYDVKM. V shed 5 bases, J shed 4 bases, and the junction held 5 bases outside the gene matches. The CDR3: CASSVKLAGGTGELFF. DNA of the CDR3: TGTGCCAGCAGTGTAAAACTAGCGGGAGGCACCGGGGAGCTGTTTTTT.

This clone was counted at least ten times. The chain couples TRBV29-1 to TRBJ1-1; D is undetermined. The ends were cut back, 1 base at V and 0 bases at J, with 6 bases in the middle. Germline CDR1 is SQVTM and CDR2 is ANQGSEA. The CDR3 runs 13 residues. CDR3 sequence: CSVEVSVNTEAFF. CDR3 in DNA: TGCAGCGTTGAAGTTTCCGTGAACACTGAAGCTTTCTTT. Full variable domain (outside the CDR3, taken from reference TRBV29-1 and TRBJ1-1): SAVISQKPSRDICQRGTSLTIQCQVDSQVTMMFWYRQQPGQSLTLIATANQGSEATYESGFVIDKFPISRPNLTFSTLTVSNMSPEDSSIYLCSVEVSVNTEAFFGQGTRLTVV.

The chain joins TRBV10-3 to TRBJ1-1; D is possibly TRBD1 (5 bases). The germline V gene has CDR1 ENHRY and CDR2 SYGVKD. The CDR3 extends over 13 amino acids. Trimming pared 9 bases from V and 1 base from J, leaving 12 bases between. CDR3 nucleotide sequence: TGTGCCATTTCTACGGGGACGAACACTGAAGCTTTCTTT. Amino acids: CAISTGTNTEAFF.

The chain is built from TRBV28 and TRBJ2-3; 7 nucleotides agree with TRBD1. The CDR3 has 13 amino acids. V trimming: 7 bases; J trimming: 5 bases; junction bases outside the gene matches: 6. CDR1 and CDR2 (germline): MDHEN, SYDVKM. CDR3 sequence reads: CASKIGGKDTQYF. CDR3 coding DNA: TGTGCCAGCAAGATAGGGGGCAAAGATACGCAGTATTTT.

This chain joins TRBV5-8 and TRBJ1-2; D gene unclear. Germline V gene lookup returns CDR1 SGHTS and CDR2 YDEGEE. There are 13 residues in the CDR3. V gave up 1 base and J gave up 6 bases, with 10 bases separating them. CDR3 coding DNA: TGTGCCAGCAGCTTGTTGAATTCGCATGGCTACACCTTC. Translating it yields CASSLLNSHGYTF.

This chain connects TRBV30 to TRBJ2-5, with D perhaps given as TRBD1 or TRBD2 (5 bases each). CDR3 length equals 13 residues. The V and J ends lost 7 bases and 5 bases respectively, with 17 bases between them. Germline V lookup: CDR1 GTSNPN, CDR2 SVGIG (reference sequence). In nucleotides, the CDR3 is TGTGCCTATTCCATCTCGGGGCCGGAGACCCAGTACTTC. This sequence encodes CAYSISGPETQYF. The whole variable domain, filled in from reference TRBV30 and TRBJ2-5, reads SQTIHQWPATLVQPVGSPLSLECTVEGTSNPNLYWYRQAAGRGLQLLFYSVGIGQISSEVPQNLSASRPQDRQFILSSKKLLLSDSGFYLCAYSISGPETQYFGPGTRLLVL.

This clone was detected only a few times. This chain links TRBV18 with TRBJ2-7; 8 bases match TRBD1. The germline V gene encodes CDR1 KGHSH and CDR2 LQKENI. The CDR3 has 16 residues. The V segment lost 4 bases and the J segment 5 bases; nucleotides outside the gene matches: 13. The CDR3 reads CASSQLVAGGSNEQYF. As DNA, the CDR3 is TGTGCCAGCTCACAACTAGTGGCAGGGGGCTCTAACGAGCAGTACTTC.

The rearrangement uses TRBV15 and TRBJ1-2; D is unclear. From germline, CDR1 is LNHNV and CDR2 YYDKDF (reference sequence). The CDR3 consists of 15 residues. V dropped 0 bases and J dropped 8 bases, with 16 bases sitting between them. CDR3 region: CATSRDRSPARGYTF. As DNA, the CDR3 is TGTGCCACCAGCAGAGATCGGAGCCCCGCTCGGGGCTACACCTTC.

V and J are TRBV27 and TRBJ1-1, with 7 positions matching TRBD1. CDR1 and CDR2 from the germline V gene are MNHEY and SMNVEV (reference sequence). CDR3 size: 14 residues. V trimming: 5 bases; J trimming: 4 bases; junction bases outside the gene matches: 7. CDR3 protein: CASSRQGRITEAFF. CDR3 DNA: TGTGCCAGCAGTCGACAGGGAAGGATCACTGAAGCTTTCTTT.

This CDR3 reads CASSLYGPNTEAFF. CDR3 nucleotides: TGTGCCAGCAGTTTGTATGGCCCGAACACTGAAGCTTTCTTT. The genes are TRBV28 and TRBJ1-1; no definite D call. The CDR3 sequence is 14 residues long. Germline V CDR1 and CDR2: MDHEN, SYDVKM. The V end lost 3 bases, the J end lost 1 base, and 9 bases lay between the germline ends.

V gene TRBV7-9 combines with J gene TRBJ2-7, with 10 bases lining up with TRBD2. CDR1 is SEHNR and CDR2 is FQNEAQ in the germline V gene (reference sequence). The CDR3 consists of 15 residues. V shed 5 bases, J shed 1 base, and the junction held 5 bases outside the gene matches. The CDR3 sequence is CASSGGLAESYEQYF. DNA for the CDR3: TGTGCCAGCAGCGGCGGACTAGCGGAGTCCTACGAGCAGTACTTC. The full variable domain, rest sourced from reference TRBV7-9 and TRBJ2-7, is DTGVSQNPRHKITKRGQNVTFRCDPISEHNRLYWYRQTLGQGPEFLTYFQNEAQLEKSRLLSDRFSAERPKGSFSTLEIQRTEQGDSAMYLCASSGGLAESYEQYFGPGTRLTVT.

The chain recombines TRBV9 with TRBJ1-1, with a weak D call TRBD1 (5 bases). CDR1 SGDLS and CDR2 YYNGEE come from the germline V gene. CDR3 length equals 14 residues. V was shortened by 4 bases and J by 1 base, with 11 bases between the two germline ends. As DNA, the CDR3 is TGTGCCAGCAGCCCGGTGGGACGGAACACTGAAGCTTTCTTT. It yields the protein CASSPVGRNTEAFF.

J is TRBJ1-2 and V is TRBV6-1; D is unresolved. Trimming took 3 bases from V and 7 from J, leaving 12 bases between them. CDR3 length: 13 amino acids. CDR1 is MNHNS and CDR2 is SASEGT in the germline V gene. CDR3 bases: TGTGCCAGCAGTGAGGTAATCAGCGGTGGCTACACCTTC. Its protein is CASSEVISGGYTF.